The clone carrying this T cell receptor (beta chain) was recorded only once. Its antigen is not identified. Trimming shortened V by 2 bases and J by 0 bases, and 11 bases separated the two germline ends. Germline values: CDR1 LNHNV, CDR2 YYDKDF (reference sequence). This CDR3 has 17 residues. The data stem from a study of shared clonotypes between healthy human individuals. Overall study results and limits: Only blood samples were collected, and tissue repertoires likely differ.

Sequencing was performed with immunoSEQ multiplex PCR; in TCRdb, only in-frame clones are kept and a portion is missing. The table includes more than 400,000 clones, about 96% detected once. The receptor was derived from a woman aged 25 to 39 in good health. This sequence joins TRBV15 and TRBJ2-6; a possible D gene is TRBD1 (5 bases). Sequenced sample: naive CD4+ T cells sorted from blood. This sample's subset: CD45RA+ positively selected. The CDR3 protein is CATSRNGHFSGANVLTF. The CDR3 DNA is TGTGCCACCAGCAGAAACGGACACTTCTCTGGGGCCAACGTCCTGACTTTC. Drawing the rest from reference TRBV15 and TRBJ2-6, the complete variable domain is DAMVIQNPRYQVTQFGKPVTLSCSQTLNHNVMYWYQQKSSQAPKLLFHYYDKDFNNEADTPDNFQSRRPNTSFCFLDIRSPGLGDTAMYLCATSRNGHFSGANVLTFGAGSRLTVL.